A selection of T cell receptor beta chains follows, all from one sample in a study of T cells expressing NK-cell markers. TCRdb re-called the 5' RACE reads; one entry per CDR3 protein, DNA not given. The sample table includes about 260,000 distinct CDR3 sequences. Sequencing was carried out using blood T cells: a sorted CD56 or NKG2C T cell subset, CD4+ or CD8+ T cells, or bulk PBMC T cells (not recorded which). The receptors originated from a man aged 18 to 30 in good health. Each CDR3 is given with its conserved first and last residue.

>TRBJ2-3|TRBV7-6
CASSLGRQRFSTDTQYF
>TRBJ2-3|TRBV7-2
CASSLARVTQGPAYF
>TRBJ1-5|TRBV20-1
CSARRAGLMDQPQHF
>TRBJ2-7|TRBV7-3
CASSIGGGREQYF
>TRBJ2-7|TRBV7-2
CASSLGPSGTQYF
>TRBJ2-3|TRBV2
CASSPGRAVSTDTQYF
>TRBJ2-5|TRBV27
CASSRRSGEETQYF
>TRBJ2-3|TRBV5-1
CASRSDPSGSADTQYF
>TRBJ2-3|TRBV2
CASSYQAASTDTQYF
>TRBJ1-5|TRBV20-1
CSAVRQSINNQPQHF
>TRBJ2-3|TRBV24-1
CATSDLTDRASTDTQYF
>TRBJ1-1|TRBV3-1
CASSNRQGAFF
>TRBJ2-2|TRBV11-2
CASSLEFAGTGELFF
>TRBJ2-1|TRBV27
CASSPRTGEQFF
>TRBJ2-2|TRBV11-2
CASSPRVAGETGELFF
>TRBJ2-1|TRBV12-3/TRBV12-4
CASSRTGGYNEQFF
>TRBJ1-5|TRBV6-6
CATSEGNQPQHF
>TRBJ2-2|TRBV5-4
CASSLGRSGELFF
>TRBJ2-6|TRBV18
CASSSPRSGANVLTF
>TRBJ1-1|TRBV12-3/TRBV12-4
CASRRPALNTEAFF
>TRBJ2-7|TRBV7-6
CASSQGLAGGLFTQYF
>TRBJ1-6|TRBV18
CASSPRGRVNSPLHF
>TRBJ2-7|TRBV29-1
CSVSHDYEQYF
>TRBJ2-7|TRBV7-6
CASSPRILEGAYEQYF
>TRBJ2-1|TRBV7-2
CASSLVASGDNEQFF
>TRBJ1-1|TRBV29-1
CSVAMGVGTEAFF
>TRBJ1-1|TRBV12-3/TRBV12-4
CASTPGTPNTEAFF
>TRBJ2-5|TRBV29-1
CSVQGLETQYF
>TRBJ2-2|TRBV12-3/TRBV12-4
CASSYRTSGSGELFF
>TRBJ2-4|TRBV18
CASSPGTGKSKNIQYF
>TRBJ2-6|TRBV12-3/TRBV12-4
CASSRRRDWANVLTF
>TRBJ1-1|TRBV7-2
CASSFIGQIEAFF
>TRBJ2-2|TRBV7-6
CASSGAYTGELFF
>TRBJ2-3|TRBV13
CASASGVTDTQYF
>TRBJ2-1|TRBV5-4
CASSLAGSEFAHNDEQFF
>TRBJ2-1|TRBV24-1
CATGVGSSYNEQFF
>TRBJ2-5|TRBV5-1
CASSHGQGRGQETQYF
>TRBJ2-1|TRBV20-1
CSAARLAEYNEQFF
>TRBJ2-5|TRBV18
CASSRESWGLQETQYF
>TRBJ2-1|TRBV4-1
CASSQDLAVGQFF